What follows are 11 T cell receptor beta chains derived from one specimen sequenced in a study of shared clonotypes between healthy human individuals. Clones were sequenced by immunoSEQ multiplex PCR, and TCRdb holds only the in-frame ones, with some missing. Counted here are approximately 640,000 clones, 90% occurring once; the ten biggest clones make up 34%. Sequencing was performed on memory CD8+ T cells from PBMCs. The sample's subset: CD45RO+ cells pooled with CCR7-negative TemRA cells. The origin of the receptors is a man aged 18 to 29 in good health. Some clones in this sample may be carry-over from other donors' samples.

This clone was seen only once. The V and J genes are TRBV6-7 and TRBJ1-3; D is unclear. TRBV6-7 is filed as an ORF, its function uncertain. Trimming stripped 2 bases from V and 0 bases from J, with 11 bases between. The CDR3 totals 16 residues. CDR3 nucleotides: TGTGCCAGCAGTTACATGGGCGGTCTCTCTGGAAACACCATATATTTT. Protein product: CASSYMGGLSGNTIYF.

The rearrangement joins TRBV30 to TRBJ1-2; perhaps TRBD1 as D (6 bases). Germline CDR1 GTSNPN, CDR2 SVGIG (reference sequence). V was pared by 4 bases and J by 7 bases, with 19 bases between. The CDR3 extends over 14 amino acids. CDR3 loop: CAWTLKGGVFGYTF. The CDR3 DNA reads as TGTGCCTGGACCCTAAAGGGGGGGGTATTTGGCTACACCTTC. Combining the CDR3 with reference TRBV30 and TRBJ1-2 gives the whole variable domain SQTIHQWPATLVQPVGSPLSLECTVEGTSNPNLYWYRQAAGRGLQLLFYSVGIGQISSEVPQNLSASRPQDRQFILSSKKLLLSDSGFYLCAWTLKGGVFGYTFGSGTRLTVV.

This chain connects TRBV6-5 to TRBJ2-7, with TRBD1 as a possible D gene (6 bases). Germline assignment: CDR1 MNHEY and CDR2 SVGAGI. This CDR3 has 14 amino acids. Trimming shortened V by 4 bases and J by 3 bases, and 13 bases separated the two germline ends. The CDR3 is CASSLKRQDYEQYF. Written as DNA, the CDR3 is TGTGCCAGCAGTTTAAAGAGACAGGACTACGAGCAGTACTTC.

The genes are TRBV19 and TRBJ1-1; D is uncertain. Per the germline V gene, CDR1 is LNHDA and CDR2 is SQIVND (reference sequence). V dropped 5 bases and J dropped 5 bases, with 9 bases sitting between them. The CDR3 covers 12 residues. Here the CDR3 DNA reads TGTGCCAGTAGTCCCATTGGGACTGAAGCTTTCTTT. This codes for CASSPIGTEAFF.

CDR3 nucleotides: TGTGCCAGCAGCAAAGACAGGGTTGGATTGAATGAGCAGTTCTTC. Its protein is CASSKDRVGLNEQFF. J is TRBJ2-1 and V is TRBV27; TRBD1 aligns across 7 bases. V was pared by 6 bases and J by 7 bases, with 12 bases of the junction left unmatched. Germline loops: CDR1 MNHEY, CDR2 SMNVEV (reference sequence). CDR3 length equals 15 residues.

The genes are TRBV29-1 and TRBJ2-1, with D possibly matching TRBD2 (6 bases). This CDR3 spans 16 amino acids. The germline V and J ends were trimmed by 4 bases and 0 bases, with 16 bases remaining between them. Per germline, CDR1 SQVTM and CDR2 ANQGSEA. The CDR3 DNA sequence: TGCAGCGTTGCGGGCCCCGGCGGGGCCTCCTACAATGAGCAGTTCTTC. Translating it yields CSVAGPGGASYNEQFF.

The rearrangement joins TRBV4-1 to TRBJ2-7; 10 bases map to TRBD1. This CDR3 is built from 18 residues. CDR1 is MGHRA, CDR2 YSYEKL, per germline. With V trimmed by 5 bases and J by 3 bases, 16 bases remained unmatched. For the CDR3, the DNA is TGCGCCAGCAGCTTAGACGGCCTTCCGGGACAGGGGTACTACGAGCAGTACTTC. This sequence encodes CASSLDGLPGQGYYEQYF.

This rearrangement joins TRBV28 to TRBJ1-5; D perhaps matches TRBD1 (5 bases). Trimming left V 5 bases short and J 0 bases short, with 11 bases between. The CDR3 extends over 15 amino acids. Germline CDR1 reads MDHEN; CDR2 reads SYDVKM. This CDR3 is CASSNQGYSNQPQHF. CDR3 coding DNA: TGTGCCAGCAGTAATCAGGGTTATAGCAATCAGCCCCAGCATTTT.

This clone appeared a single time. The rearrangement uses TRBV29-1 and TRBJ2-1; no clear D gene. Deletions cut 6 bases from V and 4 bases from J, with 4 bases between. The germline V gene encodes CDR1 SQVTM and CDR2 ANQGSEA. This CDR3 has 10 amino acids. CDR3 region: CSVDYNEQFF. The CDR3 DNA sequence: TGCAGCGTAGATTACAATGAGCAGTTCTTC.

In DNA form, the CDR3 reads TGTGCCAGCAGCTGCGGGAGGGTCCCTCTACCCTCTGGGGCCAACGTCCTGACTTTC. It codes for CASSCGRVPLPSGANVLTF. The chain combines TRBV11-3 with TRBJ2-6, with TRBD2 identical over 9 bases. CDR1 is SGHNT and CDR2 is YENEEA in the germline V gene. Trimming cost V 4 bases and J 0 bases; bases outside gene matches: 10. The CDR3 extends over 19 amino acids.

The chain has TRBV7-9 and TRBJ1-2; D ambiguous. The CDR3 runs to 13 residues. The germline gives CDR1 SEHNR, CDR2 FQNEAQ (reference sequence). Trimming left V 3 bases short and J 4 bases short, with 9 bases between. Here the CDR3 reads CASSLGVLYGYTF. DNA for the CDR3: TGTGCCAGCAGCTTGGGAGTGCTCTATGGCTACACCTTC. Filled out from reference TRBV7-9 and TRBJ1-2, the complete variable domain reads DTGVSQNPRHKITKRGQNVTFRCDPISEHNRLYWYRQTLGQGPEFLTYFQNEAQLEKSRLLSDRFSAERPKGSFSTLEIQRTEQGDSAMYLCASSLGVLYGYTFGSGTRLTVV.